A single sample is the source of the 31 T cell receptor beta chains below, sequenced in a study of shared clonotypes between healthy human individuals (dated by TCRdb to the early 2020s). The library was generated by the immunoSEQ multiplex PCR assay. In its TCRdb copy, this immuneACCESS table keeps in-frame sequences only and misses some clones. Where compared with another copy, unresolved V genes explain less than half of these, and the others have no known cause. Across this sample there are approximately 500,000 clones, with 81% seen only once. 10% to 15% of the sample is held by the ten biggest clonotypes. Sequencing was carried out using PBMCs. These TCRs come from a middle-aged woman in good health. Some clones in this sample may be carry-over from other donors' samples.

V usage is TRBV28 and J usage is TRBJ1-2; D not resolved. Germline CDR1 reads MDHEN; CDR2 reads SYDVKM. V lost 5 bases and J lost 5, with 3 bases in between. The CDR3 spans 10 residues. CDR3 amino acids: CASSHYGYTF. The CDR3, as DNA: TGTGCCAGCAGTCATTATGGCTACACCTTC.

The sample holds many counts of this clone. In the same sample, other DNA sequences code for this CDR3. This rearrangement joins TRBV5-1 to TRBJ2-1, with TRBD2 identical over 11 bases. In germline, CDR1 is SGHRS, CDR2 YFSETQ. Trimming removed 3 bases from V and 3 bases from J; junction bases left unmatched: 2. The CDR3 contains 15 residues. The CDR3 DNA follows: TGCGCCAGCAGCTCAACTAGCGGGGGCTACAATGAGCAGTTCTTC. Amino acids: CASSSTSGGYNEQFF.

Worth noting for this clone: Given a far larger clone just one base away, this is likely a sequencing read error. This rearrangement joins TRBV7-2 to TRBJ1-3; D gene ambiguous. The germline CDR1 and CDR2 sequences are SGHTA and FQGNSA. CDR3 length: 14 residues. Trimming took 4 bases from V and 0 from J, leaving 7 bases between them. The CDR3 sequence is CASSSGLSGNTIYF. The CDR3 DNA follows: TGTGCCAGCAGCTCCGGACTCTCTGGAAACACCATATATTTT.

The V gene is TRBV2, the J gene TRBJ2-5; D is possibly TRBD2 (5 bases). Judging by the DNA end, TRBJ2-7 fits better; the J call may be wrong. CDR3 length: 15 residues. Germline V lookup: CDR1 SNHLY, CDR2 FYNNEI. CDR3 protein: CASSDVLDYSYEQYF. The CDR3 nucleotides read TGTGCCAGCAGTGATGTACTAGATTACTCCTACGAGCAGTACTTC.

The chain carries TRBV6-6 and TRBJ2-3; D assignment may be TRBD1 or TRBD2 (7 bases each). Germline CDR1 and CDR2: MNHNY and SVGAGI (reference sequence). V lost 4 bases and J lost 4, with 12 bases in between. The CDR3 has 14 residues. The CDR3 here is CASSFPGGADTQYF. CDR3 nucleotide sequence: TGTGCCAGCAGTTTTCCAGGGGGGGCAGATACGCAGTATTTT.

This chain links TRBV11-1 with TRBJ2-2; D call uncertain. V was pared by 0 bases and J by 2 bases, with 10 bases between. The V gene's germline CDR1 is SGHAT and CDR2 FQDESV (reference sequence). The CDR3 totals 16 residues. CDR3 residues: CASSLARWTNTGELFF. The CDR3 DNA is TGTGCCAGCAGCTTAGCGCGTTGGACCAACACCGGGGAGCTGTTTTTT.

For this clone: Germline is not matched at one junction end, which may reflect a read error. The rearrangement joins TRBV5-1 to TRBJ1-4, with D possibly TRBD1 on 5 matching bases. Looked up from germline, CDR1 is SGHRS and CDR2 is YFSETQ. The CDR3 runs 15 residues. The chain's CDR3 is CASSSRGRRDEELFF. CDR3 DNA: TGCGCCAGCAGCTCTCGGGGGAGGAGGGATGAAGAACTGTTTTTT.

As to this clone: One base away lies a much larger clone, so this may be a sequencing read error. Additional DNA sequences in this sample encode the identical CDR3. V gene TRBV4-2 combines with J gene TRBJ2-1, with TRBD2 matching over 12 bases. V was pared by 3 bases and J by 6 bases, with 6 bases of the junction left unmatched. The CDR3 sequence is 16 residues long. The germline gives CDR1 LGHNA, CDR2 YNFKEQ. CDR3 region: CASSQGRLAGANEQFF. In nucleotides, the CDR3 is TGTGCCAGCAGCCAGGGAAGACTAGCGGGAGCCAATGAGCAGTTCTTC.

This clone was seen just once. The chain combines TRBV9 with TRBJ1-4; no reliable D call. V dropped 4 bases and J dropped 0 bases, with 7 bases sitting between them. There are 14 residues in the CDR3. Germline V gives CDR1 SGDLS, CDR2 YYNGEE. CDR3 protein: CASSPGPTNEKLFF. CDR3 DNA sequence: TGTGCCAGCAGCCCGGGTCCAACTAATGAAAAACTGTTTTTT.

In DNA form, the CDR3 reads TGCGCCAGCAGTGAGTACAGGGGGACCTACGAGCAGTACTTC. Its translation is CASSEYRGTYEQYF. The chain joins TRBV10-1 to TRBJ2-7; 8 bases match TRBD1. The germline CDR1 and CDR2 sequences are WNHNN and SYGVQD (reference sequence). This CDR3 region has 14 residues. V was pared by 1 base and J by 2 bases, with 1 base of the junction left unmatched.

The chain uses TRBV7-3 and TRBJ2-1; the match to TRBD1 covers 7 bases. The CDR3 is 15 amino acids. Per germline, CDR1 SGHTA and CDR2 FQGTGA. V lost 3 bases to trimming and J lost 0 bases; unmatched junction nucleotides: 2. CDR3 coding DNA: TGTGCCAGCAGCTTCGACAGGGTCTCCTACAATGAGCAGTTCTTC. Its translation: CASSFDRVSYNEQFF.

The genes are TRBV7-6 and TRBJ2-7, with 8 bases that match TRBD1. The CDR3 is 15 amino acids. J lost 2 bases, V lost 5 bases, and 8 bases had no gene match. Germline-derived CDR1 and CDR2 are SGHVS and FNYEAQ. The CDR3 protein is CASSHSGQAAYEQYF. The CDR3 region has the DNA TGTGCCAGCAGCCATTCGGGACAGGCCGCCTACGAGCAGTACTTC.

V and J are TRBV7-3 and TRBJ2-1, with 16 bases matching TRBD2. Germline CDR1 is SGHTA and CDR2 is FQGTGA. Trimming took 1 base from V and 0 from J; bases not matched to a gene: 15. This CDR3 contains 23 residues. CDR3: CASSLKIRIVGLAGGDSYNEQFF. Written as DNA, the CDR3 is TGTGCCAGCAGCTTAAAGATAAGGATCGTGGGACTAGCGGGAGGGGACTCCTACAATGAGCAGTTCTTC.

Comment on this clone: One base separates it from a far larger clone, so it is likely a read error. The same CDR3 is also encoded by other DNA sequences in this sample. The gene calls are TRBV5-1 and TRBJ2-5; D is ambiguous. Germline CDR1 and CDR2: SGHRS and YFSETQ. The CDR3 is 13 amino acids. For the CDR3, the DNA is TGCGCCAGCAGCCCCGGTCCCCAAGAGACACAGTACTTC. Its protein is CASSPGPQETQYF. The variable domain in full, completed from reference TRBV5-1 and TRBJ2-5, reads KAGVTQTPRYLIKTRGQQVTLSCSPISGHRSVSWYQQTPGQGLQFLFEYFSETQRNKGNFPGRFSGRQFSNSRSEMNVSTLELGDSALYLCASSPGPQETQYFGPGTRLLVL.

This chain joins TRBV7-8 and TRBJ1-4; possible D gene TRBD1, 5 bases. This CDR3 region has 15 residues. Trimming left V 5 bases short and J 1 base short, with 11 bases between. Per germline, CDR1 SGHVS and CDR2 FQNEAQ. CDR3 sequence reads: CASSPRDLTNEKLFF. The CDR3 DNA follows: TGTGCCAGCAGCCCCAGGGACCTAACTAATGAAAAACTGTTTTTT.

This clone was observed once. The CDR3: CASSLGAAQPQHF. CDR3 bases: TGTGCCAGCAGCTTGGGGGCGGCTCAGCCCCAGCATTTT. The rearrangement links TRBV5-6 to TRBJ1-5; D not resolved. Between the trimmed V and J ends, which lost 0 bases and 6 bases, there was a span of 7 bases. The CDR3 totals 13 residues. The germline V gene encodes CDR1 SGHDT and CDR2 YYEEEE.

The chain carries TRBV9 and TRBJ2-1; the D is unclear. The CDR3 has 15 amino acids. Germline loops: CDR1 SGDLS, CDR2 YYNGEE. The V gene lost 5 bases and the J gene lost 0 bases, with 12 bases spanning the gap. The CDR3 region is CASSSQATSYNEQFF. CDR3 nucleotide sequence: TGTGCCAGCAGTAGCCAAGCGACCTCCTACAATGAGCAGTTCTTC.

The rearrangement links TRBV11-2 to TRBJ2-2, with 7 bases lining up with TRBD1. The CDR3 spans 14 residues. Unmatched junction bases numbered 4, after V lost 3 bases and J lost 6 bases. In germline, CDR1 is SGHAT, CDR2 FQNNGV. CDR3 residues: CASSFTDRAGELFF. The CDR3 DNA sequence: TGTGCCAGCAGCTTCACCGACAGGGCCGGGGAGCTGTTTTTT.

In DNA, the CDR3 is TGCGCCAGCAGCCAGACCGAGGCAGGGCCGAAAGAGGCTTTCTTT. This gives the protein CASSQTEAGPKEAFF. The chain couples TRBV4-1 to TRBJ1-1; perhaps TRBD1 as D (5 bases). Deletions cut 3 bases from V and 11 bases from J, with 22 bases between. CDR1 and CDR2 from the germline V gene are MGHRA and YSYEKL. The CDR3 runs 15 residues.

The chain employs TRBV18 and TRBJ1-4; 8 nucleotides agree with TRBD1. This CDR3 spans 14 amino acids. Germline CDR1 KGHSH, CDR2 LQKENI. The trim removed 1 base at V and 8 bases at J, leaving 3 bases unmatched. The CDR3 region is CASSPQTGEEKLFF. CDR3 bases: TGTGCCAGCTCACCACAGACAGGGGAGGAAAAACTGTTTTTT. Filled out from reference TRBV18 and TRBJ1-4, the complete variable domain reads NAGVMQNPRHLVRRRGQEARLRCSPMKGHSHVYWYRQLPEEGLKFMVYLQKENIIDESGMPKERFSAEFPKEGPSILRIQQVVRGDSAAYFCASSPQTGEEKLFFGSGTQLSVL.

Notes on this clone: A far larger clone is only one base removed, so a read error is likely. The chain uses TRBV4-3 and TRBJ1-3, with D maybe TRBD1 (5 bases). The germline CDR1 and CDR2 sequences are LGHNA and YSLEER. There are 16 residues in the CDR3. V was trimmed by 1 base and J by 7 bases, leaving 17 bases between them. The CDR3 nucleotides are TGCGCCAGCAGCCAAGCACCGATAGGGGTTGATAACACCATATATTTT. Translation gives CASSQAPIGVDNTIYF.

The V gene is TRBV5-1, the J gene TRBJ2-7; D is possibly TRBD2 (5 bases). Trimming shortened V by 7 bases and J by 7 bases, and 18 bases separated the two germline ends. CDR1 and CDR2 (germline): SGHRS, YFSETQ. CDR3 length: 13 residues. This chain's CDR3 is CASSGGSASEQYF. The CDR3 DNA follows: TGCGCCAGCTCTGGAGGCTCCGCCTCTGAGCAGTACTTC.

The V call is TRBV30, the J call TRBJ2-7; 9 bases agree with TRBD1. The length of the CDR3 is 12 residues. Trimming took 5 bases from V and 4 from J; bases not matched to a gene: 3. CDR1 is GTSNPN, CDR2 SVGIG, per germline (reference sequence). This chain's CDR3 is CAWGQGRYEQYF. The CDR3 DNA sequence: TGTGCCTGGGGACAGGGGAGGTACGAGCAGTACTTC.

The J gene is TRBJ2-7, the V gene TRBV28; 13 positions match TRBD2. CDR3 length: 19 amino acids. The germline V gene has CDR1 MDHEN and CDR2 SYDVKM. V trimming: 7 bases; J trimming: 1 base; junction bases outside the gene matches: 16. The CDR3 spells CASNQAGTSGIHPSYEQYF. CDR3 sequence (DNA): TGTGCCAGCAACCAAGCCGGGACTAGCGGGATTCATCCATCCTACGAGCAGTACTTC.

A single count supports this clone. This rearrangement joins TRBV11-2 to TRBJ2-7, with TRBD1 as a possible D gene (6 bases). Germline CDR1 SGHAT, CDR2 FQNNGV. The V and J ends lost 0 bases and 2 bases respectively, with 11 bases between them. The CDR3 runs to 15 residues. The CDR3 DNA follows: TGTGCCAGCAGCTTAGATACAGGGCAAGCCTACGAGCAGTACTTC. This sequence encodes CASSLDTGQAYEQYF.

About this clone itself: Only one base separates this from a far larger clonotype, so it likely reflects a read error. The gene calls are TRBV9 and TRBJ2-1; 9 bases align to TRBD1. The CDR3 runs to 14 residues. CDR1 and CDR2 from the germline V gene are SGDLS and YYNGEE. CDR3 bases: TGTGCCAGCAGCGTTCGGACAGGGGTCAATGAGCGGTTCTTC. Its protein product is CASSVRTGVNERFF.

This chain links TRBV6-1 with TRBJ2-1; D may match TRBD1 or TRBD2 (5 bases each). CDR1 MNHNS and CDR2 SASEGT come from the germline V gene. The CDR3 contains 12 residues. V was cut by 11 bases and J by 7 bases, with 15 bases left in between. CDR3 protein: CALSTWGNEQFF. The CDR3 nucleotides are TGTGCCCTCTCGACGTGGGGGAATGAGCAGTTCTTC.

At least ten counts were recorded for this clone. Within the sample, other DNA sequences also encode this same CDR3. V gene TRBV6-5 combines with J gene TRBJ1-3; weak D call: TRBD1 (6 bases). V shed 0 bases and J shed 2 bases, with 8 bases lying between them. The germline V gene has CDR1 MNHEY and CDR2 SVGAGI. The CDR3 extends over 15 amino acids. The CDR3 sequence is CASSYSGTTGNTIYF. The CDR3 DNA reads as TGTGCCAGCAGTTACTCCGGGACAACTGGAAACACCATATATTTT.

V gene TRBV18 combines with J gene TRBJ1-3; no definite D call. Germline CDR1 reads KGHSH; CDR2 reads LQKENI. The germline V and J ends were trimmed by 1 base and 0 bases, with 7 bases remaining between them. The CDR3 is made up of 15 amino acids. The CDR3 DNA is TGTGCCAGCTCACCACGGAGCGACTCTGGAAACACCATATATTTT. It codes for CASSPRSDSGNTIYF.

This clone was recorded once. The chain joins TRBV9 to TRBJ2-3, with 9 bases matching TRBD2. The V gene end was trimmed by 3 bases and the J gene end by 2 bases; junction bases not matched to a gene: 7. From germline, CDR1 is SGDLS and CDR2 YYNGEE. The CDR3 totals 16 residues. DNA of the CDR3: TGTGCCAGCAGCGGCCTGACTAGCGGAGCCACAGATACGCAGTATTTT. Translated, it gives CASSGLTSGATDTQYF.

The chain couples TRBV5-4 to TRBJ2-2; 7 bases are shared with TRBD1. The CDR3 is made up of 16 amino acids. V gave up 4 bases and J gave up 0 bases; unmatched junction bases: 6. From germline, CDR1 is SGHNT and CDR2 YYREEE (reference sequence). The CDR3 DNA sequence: TGTGCCAGCAGCCGGGACAGAGGGTCGAACACCGGGGAGCTGTTTTTT. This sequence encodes CASSRDRGSNTGELFF. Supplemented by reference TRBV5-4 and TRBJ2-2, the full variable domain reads ETGVTQSPTHLIKTRGQQVTLRCSSQSGHNTVSWYQQALGQGPQFIFQYYREEENGRGNFPPRFSGLQFPNYSSELNVNALELDDSALYLCASSRDRGSNTGELFFGEGSRLTVL.